The table lists the clone carrying this T cell receptor beta chain with a count of one. This sample is part of a study of blood T cells in healthy people across ages. Trimming pared 7 bases from V and 9 bases from J, leaving 19 bases between. The CDR3 is made up of 14 amino acids. The second PCR ran roughly 7 to 12 cycles with a sample-barcoded 5' primer and J-beta primers. MiXCR was run by TCRdb on the 5' RACE reads, yielding one entry per CDR3 protein. The data hold some 860,000 distinct CDR3 sequences, with 45% to 70% observed a single time. The V gene is TRBV12-3 or TRBV12-4, the J gene TRBJ1-5; D possibly corresponds to TRBD1 (6 bases). This receptor was identified in a man aged 35-49 years in good health. Sequencing was carried out using blood. The CDR3 protein is CASKPTGFLVPQHF. CDR3 DNA sequence: TGTGCCAGCAAACCTACAGGGTTTTTGGTGCCCCAGCATTTT.